The rows below give T cell receptor beta chains drawn from one sample of a study of neoadjuvant anti-PD-1 for oral cavity cancer. Sequencing was performed with immunoSEQ multiplex PCR; in TCRdb, only in-frame clones are kept and a portion is missing. Of about 61,000 clones in the sample, more than 60% were seen once. Source: PBMCs, taken before nivolumab (anti-PD-1) treatment. The receptors were sampled from a person aged 35-79 years with oral cavity squamous cell carcinoma. The CDR3 runs from the conserved cysteine through the conserved F or W. Fields, in order: V gene, D gene, J gene, clone size, CDR3 DNA, CDR3 protein. A D gene is named only where the DNA matches it firmly. Clone size is given for some rows only: seen once, a few or many times, or a class if the clone is expanded.

>TRBV5-5|TRBD1|TRBJ1-5|few
TGTGCCAGCAGCGCGGGACAGACCATCGGCCAGCCCCAGCATTTT
CASSAGQTIGQPQHF
>TRBV5-1|TRBD1|TRBJ1-2|.
TGCGCCAGCAGCTTTGCGACAGGGGGCGCCGACTATGGCTACACCTTC
CASSFATGGADYGYTF
>TRBV6-1|.|TRBJ1-5|.
TGTGCCAGCAGGAGACAGAGCAATCAGCCCCAGCATTTT
CASRRQSNQPQHF
>TRBV6-4|.|TRBJ2-3|.
TGTGCCAGCAGTGACCAGGGGGGTAGCACAGATACGCAGTATTTT
CASSDQGGSTDTQYF
>TRBV10-1|TRBD1|TRBJ2-1|.
TGCGCCAGCAGTACACCTGACAGGGGCGATGAGCAGTTCTTC
CASSTPDRGDEQFF
>TRBV7-9|.|TRBJ2-1|.
TGTGCCAGCAGCAGGCACAGGGAAGGCTTTCAGGATGAGCAGTTCTTC
CASSRHREGFQDEQFF
>TRBV6-5|TRBD1|TRBJ1-3|.
TGTGCCAGCAGGTCGGACAGGGGGGCAGGAAACACCATATATTTT
CASRSDRGAGNTIYF
>TRBV18|TRBD1|TRBJ2-1|.
TGTGCCAGCTCACCGCCGACAGGGGGCATGGATGAGCAGTTCTTC
CASSPPTGGMDEQFF
>TRBV5-1|.|TRBJ1-4|.
TGCGCCAGCAGCTCCGGGATGGGGGCGCGAAATGAAAAACTGTTTTTT
CASSSGMGARNEKLFF
>TRBV18|.|TRBJ2-7|.
TGTGCCAGCTCACCTAACCGCGCCTCCTACGAGCAGTACTTC
CASSPNRASYEQYF
>TRBV19|TRBD1|TRBJ2-6|once
TGTGCCAGTAGGGGACAGGGGGTGGTCTCTGGGGCCAACGTCCTGACTTTC
CASRGQGVVSGANVLTF
>TRBV10-3|.|TRBJ2-7|once
TGTGCCATCAGTGCGGAGACCCGCGAGCAGTACTTC
CAISAETREQYF
>TRBV19|.|TRBJ1-1|.
TGTGCCAGTAGTATGGCATGGTTGAACACTGAAGCTTTCTTT
CASSMAWLNTEAFF
>TRBV19|.|TRBJ1-5|.
TGTGCCAGTAGTATCCCGGCAGGGCTCCATCAGCCCCAGCATTTT
CASSIPAGLHQPQHF
>TRBV6-4|.|TRBJ1-1|.
TGTGCCAGCGCGCCCCGGGACATGAACACTGAAGCTTTCTTT
CASAPRDMNTEAFF
>TRBV4-2|.|TRBJ1-2|many
TGTGCCAGCAGCCAAGATAGGGCAGGGCTCTATGGCTACACCTTC
CASSQDRAGLYGYTF
>TRBV5-4|TRBD2|TRBJ2-7|.
TGTGCCAGCAGCGAGGTAGCGGGGCCTTACGAGCAGTACTTC
CASSEVAGPYEQYF
>TRBV5-1|TRBD1|TRBJ1-2|.
TGCGCCAGCAGCTGGGGAGGGGACAGGAAAGCTAACTATGGCTACACCTTC
CASSWGGDRKANYGYTF
>TRBV2|.|TRBJ2-7|.
TGTGCCAGCATCGGAAAAGAAGGGTACCGGGGGACCGAGCAGTACTTC
CASIGKEGYRGTEQYF
>TRBV15|.|TRBJ1-4|.
TGTGCCACCTCCTCAGCGGTTCCTGGGGAAGAAAAACTGTTTTTT
CATSSAVPGEEKLFF
>TRBV5-5|.|TRBJ1-1|.
TGTGCCAGCAGCTTGGCCACTACAGGCAGCAGGGACACTGAAGCTTTCTTT
CASSLATTGSRDTEAFF
>TRBV25-1|.|TRBJ1-1|.
TGTGCCAGCAGTGCCAGGGGATGGGCTGAAGCTTTCTTT
CASSARGWAEAFF
>TRBV2|TRBD1|TRBJ1-6|few
TGTGCCAGCAGTCTACAGGGGAAAGTATCACCCCTCCACTTT
CASSLQGKVSPLHF
>TRBV7-7|.|TRBJ2-1|.
TGTGCCAGCAGCTTAGTTGAAGGCCGCGGTGAGCAGTTCTTC
CASSLVEGRGEQFF
>TRBV28|.|TRBJ1-5|.
TGTGCCAGCAGTTCTCAGACAGGTCCAGTTAATCAGCCCCAGCATTTT
CASSSQTGPVNQPQHF
>TRBV6-5|.|TRBJ2-1|.
TGTGCCAGCAGTCGGCCCGGGACTCTCAATGAGCAGTTCTTC
CASSRPGTLNEQFF
>TRBV5-8|TRBD1|TRBJ1-5|once
TGTGCCAGCAGCAGGGACAGGGGGACTCAGCCCCAGCATTTT
CASSRDRGTQPQHF
>TRBV7-8|.|TRBJ1-3|.
TGTGCCAGCAGCTCTGGGAGCTCTGGAAACACCATATATTTT
CASSSGSSGNTIYF
>TRBV9|TRBD1|TRBJ2-3|.
TGTGCCAGCAGCGTAGGACAGGGGCCCGCTAATACGCAGTATTTT
CASSVGQGPANTQYF
>TRBV7-3|.|TRBJ2-1|few
TGTGCCAGCAGTACTAGTCCCTACAATGAGCAGTTCTTC
CASSTSPYNEQFF
>TRBV30|.|TRBJ1-5|.
TGTGCCTGGAGTGTACTCCCGGGGCAGCCCCAGCATTTT
CAWSVLPGQPQHF
>TRBV5-1|TRBD2|TRBJ2-3|once
TGCGCCAGCAGCTTGGGAGCGGGAGAGGATACGCAGTATTTT
CASSLGAGEDTQYF
>TRBV9|.|TRBJ1-4|.
TGTGCCAGCAGCCCACAGGACAGCCTTAATGAAAAACTGTTTTTT
CASSPQDSLNEKLFF
>TRBV6-6|.|TRBJ1-1|once
TGTGCCAGCAGGCTGGAGAGCCATACTGAAGCTTTCTTT
CASRLESHTEAFF
>TRBV7-8|.|TRBJ2-1|.
TGTGCCAGCGGCCAGGGGGGGAGTGTGAATGAGCAGTTCTTC
CASGQGGSVNEQFF
>TRBV5-6|.|TRBJ2-7|.
TGTGCCAGCAGCTCATTCAGTAACTCCTACGAGCAGTACTTC
CASSSFSNSYEQYF